This T cell receptor (beta chain) comes out of a study of cytomegalovirus exposure and HLA in healthy donors. Study summary: Of roughly 400 genotyped donors, about 81% grouped in the Caucasian-associated ancestry cluster. Study results and limitations: In a later analysis, a missense DCLRE1C variant was linked to TCR beta V- and J-gene trimming. Earlier analysis yielded a pattern in which most TCR beta V segments were productive about 90% or about 30% of the time. According to the study, 150 to 200 TCR beta chains were cytomegalovirus-associated.

Primers for the PCR totalled 60 Vbeta and 13 Jbeta. TCRdb keeps only in-frame clones here, not all; method: immunoSEQ multiplex PCR. This sample has roughly 200,000 clones, with roughly four fifths found just once. About this clone itself: Its antigen is undetermined.

Per germline, CDR1 SQVTM and CDR2 ANQGSEA. CDR3 length equals 15 residues. Trimming shortened V by 0 bases and J by 4 bases, and 15 bases separated the two germline ends. The source is a woman aged 18-29 years in good health and CMV-seronegative. Sequenced material: PBMCs. V usage is TRBV29-1 and J usage is TRBJ2-5; a weak D match, TRBD2 (6 bases). The CDR3 DNA reads as TGCAGCGTTGAAGATCCCAGGGAGGCCGCAGAGACCCAGTACTTC. Its translation is CSVEDPREAAETQYF.